A selection of T cell receptor beta chains follows, all from one sample in a study of PD-1 blockade in classical Hodgkin lymphoma. The repertoire was sequenced with immunoSEQ multiplex PCR; TCRdb's copy has only in-frame clones and lacks some. The sample comprises over 50,000 clones, more than 65% of which are singletons, and approximately 15% rests with the top ten. The sample in question was peripheral blood mononuclear cells (PBMCs), obtained at baseline. The receptor set was obtained from a human donor with classical Hodgkin lymphoma. The CDR3 runs from the conserved cysteine through the conserved F or W. The D gene is left open where the match is weak. A clone size is listed for some rows: how often the clone was seen (once, few, many), or a class if it is expanded.

J	size	V	D	DNA	CDR3
TRBJ2-7	NA	TRBV10-3	TRBD2	TGTGCCACGATAACTAGCGAAAGCTCCTACGAGCAGTACTTC	CATITSESSYEQYF
TRBJ2-1	once	TRBV10-1	TRBD2	TGCGCCAGCAGTGAGGGACTAGCGGGAGGGCCGGTCTACAATGAGCAGTTCTTC	CASSEGLAGGPVYNEQFF
TRBJ2-7	NA	TRBV2	TRBD1	TGTGCCAGCAGTCCCGGGACAGGGTTCGACGAGCAGTACTTC	CASSPGTGFDEQYF
TRBJ2-1	NA	TRBV4-3	NA	TGCGCCAGCAGCCAAGCGATAGGTGGCGGCGGGACCTTCAATGAGCAGTTCTTC	CASSQAIGGGGTFNEQFF
TRBJ2-7	NA	TRBV5-6	TRBD1	TGTGCCAGCAGTGTGCAGGGGGCCGGCTACGAGCAGTACTTC	CASSVQGAGYEQYF
TRBJ2-7	once	TRBV7-9	NA	TGTGCCAGCAGCCTAATCCTTCCCCCCTACGAGCAGTACTTC	CASSLILPPYEQYF
TRBJ2-1	NA	TRBV19	TRBD2	TGTGCCAGTAGTATGGGGACTAGCTCCTACAATGAGCAGTTCTTC	CASSMGTSSYNEQFF
TRBJ1-2	NA	TRBV29-1	NA	TGCAGCGTTACCGGGACGGGAGACGCGGGTGGTGGCTACACCTTC	CSVTGTGDAGGGYTF
TRBJ1-1	NA	TRBV30	TRBD1	TGTGCCTGGATGAGGGACAGGGTGACTGAAGCTTTCTTT	CAWMRDRVTEAFF
TRBJ1-4	NA	TRBV19	NA	TGTGCCAGTAGTATAGCGTGGGGGGAGTATGAAAAACTGTTTTTT	CASSIAWGEYEKLFF
TRBJ2-2	NA	TRBV27	TRBD1	TGTGCCAGCAGCGCAATCGACAGGGTGGACACCGGGGAGCTGTTTTTT	CASSAIDRVDTGELFF
TRBJ1-2	NA	TRBV19	TRBD1	TGTGCCAGTAGTTCCGGACAGGCACACCCTGGCTACACCTTC	CASSSGQAHPGYTF
TRBJ2-5	once	TRBV5-4	NA	TGTGCCAGCAGCTTAGCGGGCGGGGAGACCCAGTACTTC	CASSLAGGETQYF
TRBJ2-3	NA	TRBV10-3	TRBD2	TGTGCCATCAGTGAGCTAGCGGGAGCAACAGATACGCAGTATTTT	CAISELAGATDTQYF
TRBJ1-1	NA	TRBV18	NA	TGTGCCAGCTCATCGGCGGTAGAGTTAGGGCCTGAAGCTTTCTTT	CASSSAVELGPEAFF
TRBJ1-2	NA	TRBV20-1	NA	TGCAGTGCTAGAGGGAGGAGTGGCTACACCTTC	CSARGRSGYTF
TRBJ1-4	NA	TRBV4-3	NA	TGCGCCAGCAGCCAAGGCGGGGGGTCTTCACTTGAAAAACTGTTTTTT	CASSQGGGSSLEKLFF
TRBJ1-5	NA	TRBV10-3	NA	TGTGCCATCAGTGGGGCGAGGGGAAGTCAGCCCCAGCATTTT	CAISGARGSQPQHF